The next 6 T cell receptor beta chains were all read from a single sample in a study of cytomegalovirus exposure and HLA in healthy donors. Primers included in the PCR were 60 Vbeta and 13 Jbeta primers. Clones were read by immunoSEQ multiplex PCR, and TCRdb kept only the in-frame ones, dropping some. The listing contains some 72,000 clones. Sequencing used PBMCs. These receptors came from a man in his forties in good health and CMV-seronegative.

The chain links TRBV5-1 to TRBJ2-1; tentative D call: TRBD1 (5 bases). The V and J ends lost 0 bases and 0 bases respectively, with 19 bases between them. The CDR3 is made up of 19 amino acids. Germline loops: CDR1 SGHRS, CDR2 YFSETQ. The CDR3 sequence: CASSLGQKFVPGSYNEQFF. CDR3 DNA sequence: TGCGCCAGCAGCTTGGGACAGAAGTTTGTGCCTGGCTCCTACAATGAGCAGTTCTTC.

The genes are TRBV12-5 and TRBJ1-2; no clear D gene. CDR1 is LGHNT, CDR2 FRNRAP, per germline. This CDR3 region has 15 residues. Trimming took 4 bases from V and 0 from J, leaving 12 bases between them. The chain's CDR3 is CASGSPPVANYGYTF. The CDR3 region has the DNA TGTGCTAGTGGTTCCCCCCCGGTAGCTAACTATGGCTACACCTTC.

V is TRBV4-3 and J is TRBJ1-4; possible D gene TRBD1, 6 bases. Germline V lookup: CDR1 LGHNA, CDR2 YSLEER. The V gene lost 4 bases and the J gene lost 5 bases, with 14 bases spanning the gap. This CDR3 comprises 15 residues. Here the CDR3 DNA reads TGCGCCAGCAGCCTACGGACAGTAGGGAATGAAAAACTGTTTTTT. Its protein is CASSLRTVGNEKLFF.

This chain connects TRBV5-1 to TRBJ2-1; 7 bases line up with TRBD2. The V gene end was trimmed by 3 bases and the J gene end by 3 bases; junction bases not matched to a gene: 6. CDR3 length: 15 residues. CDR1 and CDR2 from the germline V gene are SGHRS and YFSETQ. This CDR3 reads CASSYMQRGYNEQFF. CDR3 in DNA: TGCGCCAGCAGCTATATGCAGCGGGGCTACAATGAGCAGTTCTTC.

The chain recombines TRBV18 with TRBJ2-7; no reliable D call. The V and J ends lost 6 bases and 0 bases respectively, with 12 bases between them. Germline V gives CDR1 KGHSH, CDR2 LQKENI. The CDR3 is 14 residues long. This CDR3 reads CASSRASSSYEQYF. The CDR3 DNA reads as TGTGCCAGCTCCCGAGCGTCTAGCTCCTACGAGCAGTACTTC.

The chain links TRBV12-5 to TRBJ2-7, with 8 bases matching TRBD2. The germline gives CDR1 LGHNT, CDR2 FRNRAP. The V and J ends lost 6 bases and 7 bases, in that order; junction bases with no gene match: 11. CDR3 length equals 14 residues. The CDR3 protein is CASGSSGGSGEQYF. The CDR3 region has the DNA TGTGCTAGTGGCTCCAGCGGGGGATCTGGAGAGCAGTACTTC.